This is a list of T cell receptor beta chains from one sample in a study of molecular identifiers for immune sequencing clone quantification. TCRdb independently ran MiXCR on the PCR reads; one entry per CDR3 protein. The table has 80,000 to 130,000 distinct CDR3 sequences, 36% seen once. Material: naive CD8+ T cells from blood, with Jurkat cell RNA spiked in. All receptors come from a human donor in good health. Some libraries in this study had Jurkat cell RNA spiked in. The CDR3 runs from the conserved cysteine through the conserved F or W. The D gene is left open where the match is weak. Size is omitted from some rows. Given values are once, few, many or a class for expanded clones.

TRBV29-1	NA	TRBJ1-1	many	CSVETGLEAFF	TGCAGCGTTGAAACAGGGTTGGAAGCTTTCTTT
TRBV5-5	NA	TRBJ2-7	few	CASSLTGVPAYEQYF	TGTGCCAGCAGCTTGACAGGCGTGCCTGCCTACGAGCAGTACTTC
TRBV5-5	TRBD1	TRBJ2-6	NA	CASSIDRGLGASVLTF	TGTGCCAGCAGCATAGACAGGGGGCTTGGGGCCAGCGTCCTGACTTTC
TRBV12-3/TRBV12-4	NA	TRBJ1-5	many	CASSPPMGQPQHF	TGTGCCAGCAGTCCCCCCATGGGTCAGCCCCAGCATTTT
TRBV11-2	TRBD1	TRBJ1-4	NA	CASCSPGTAGGGNEKLFF	TGTGCCAGCTGTTCCCCAGGGACGGCAGGGGGGGGGAATGAAAAACTGTTTTTT
TRBV10-3	NA	TRBJ2-7	NA	CASTGTSSYEQYF	TGTGCCTCGACCGGGACGAGCTCCTACGAGCAGTACTTC
TRBV7-2	NA	TRBJ2-7	many	CASSFTASYEQYF	TGTGCCAGCAGCTTCACCGCCTCCTACGAGCAGTACTTC
TRBV28	NA	TRBJ1-5	many	CASSSSRVYSNQPQHF	TGTGCCAGCAGTTCTTCCAGGGTATATAGCAATCAGCCCCAGCATTTT
TRBV29-1	NA	TRBJ1-3	many	CEVRTIYF	TGCGAGGTCCGCACCATATATTTT
TRBV28	NA	TRBJ1-5	NA	CASSLVGRVDQPQHF	TGTGCCAGCAGTTTGGTCGGCAGGGTCGATCAGCCCCAGCATTTT
TRBV4-1	NA	TRBJ1-2	NA	CASSQAGTYDGLVYGYTF	TGCGCCAGCAGCCAAGCGGGGACATATGATGGTTTGGTCTATGGCTACACCTTC
TRBV6-1	NA	TRBJ2-1	NA	CASGPPRQSNEQFF	TGTGCCAGCGGGCCCCCGAGACAAAGTAATGAGCAGTTCTTC
TRBV12-3/TRBV12-4	NA	TRBJ1-2	NA	CASSTGTSGIYGYTF	TGTGCCAGCAGCACCGGGACTTCGGGAATCTATGGCTACACCTTC
TRBV10-1	TRBD1	TRBJ2-7	few	CASTETGKLYEQYF	TGCGCCAGCACAGAGACAGGGAAACTTTACGAGCAGTACTTC
TRBV14	TRBD1	TRBJ2-7	many	CASSPAHTRVLGTVQYF	TGTGCCAGCAGCCCGGCCCACACCCGAGTCCTAGGGACAGTGCAGTACTTC
TRBV7-8	TRBD2	TRBJ2-7	NA	CASSPEMGLAVPAAYF	TGTGCCAGCAGCCCAGAGATGGGACTAGCGGTCCCCGCCGCGTACTTC
TRBV6-5	TRBD1	TRBJ2-2	few	CASSYAETGEFTGELFF	TGTGCCAGCAGTTACGCCGAGACAGGGGAATTCACCGGGGAGCTGTTTTTT
TRBV25-1	TRBD2	TRBJ2-4	NA	CASSESGGSKNIQYF	TGTGCCAGCAGTGAATCCGGGGGGTCCAAAAACATTCAGTACTTC
TRBV4-1	NA	TRBJ2-7	NA	CASSQAPTGPPYEQYF	TGCGCCAGCAGCCAAGCCCCCACAGGGCCACCCTACGAGCAGTACTTC
TRBV5-1	NA	TRBJ2-7	many	CASSLTGSHEQYF	TGCGCCAGCAGCTTGACAGGGTCCCACGAGCAGTACTTC